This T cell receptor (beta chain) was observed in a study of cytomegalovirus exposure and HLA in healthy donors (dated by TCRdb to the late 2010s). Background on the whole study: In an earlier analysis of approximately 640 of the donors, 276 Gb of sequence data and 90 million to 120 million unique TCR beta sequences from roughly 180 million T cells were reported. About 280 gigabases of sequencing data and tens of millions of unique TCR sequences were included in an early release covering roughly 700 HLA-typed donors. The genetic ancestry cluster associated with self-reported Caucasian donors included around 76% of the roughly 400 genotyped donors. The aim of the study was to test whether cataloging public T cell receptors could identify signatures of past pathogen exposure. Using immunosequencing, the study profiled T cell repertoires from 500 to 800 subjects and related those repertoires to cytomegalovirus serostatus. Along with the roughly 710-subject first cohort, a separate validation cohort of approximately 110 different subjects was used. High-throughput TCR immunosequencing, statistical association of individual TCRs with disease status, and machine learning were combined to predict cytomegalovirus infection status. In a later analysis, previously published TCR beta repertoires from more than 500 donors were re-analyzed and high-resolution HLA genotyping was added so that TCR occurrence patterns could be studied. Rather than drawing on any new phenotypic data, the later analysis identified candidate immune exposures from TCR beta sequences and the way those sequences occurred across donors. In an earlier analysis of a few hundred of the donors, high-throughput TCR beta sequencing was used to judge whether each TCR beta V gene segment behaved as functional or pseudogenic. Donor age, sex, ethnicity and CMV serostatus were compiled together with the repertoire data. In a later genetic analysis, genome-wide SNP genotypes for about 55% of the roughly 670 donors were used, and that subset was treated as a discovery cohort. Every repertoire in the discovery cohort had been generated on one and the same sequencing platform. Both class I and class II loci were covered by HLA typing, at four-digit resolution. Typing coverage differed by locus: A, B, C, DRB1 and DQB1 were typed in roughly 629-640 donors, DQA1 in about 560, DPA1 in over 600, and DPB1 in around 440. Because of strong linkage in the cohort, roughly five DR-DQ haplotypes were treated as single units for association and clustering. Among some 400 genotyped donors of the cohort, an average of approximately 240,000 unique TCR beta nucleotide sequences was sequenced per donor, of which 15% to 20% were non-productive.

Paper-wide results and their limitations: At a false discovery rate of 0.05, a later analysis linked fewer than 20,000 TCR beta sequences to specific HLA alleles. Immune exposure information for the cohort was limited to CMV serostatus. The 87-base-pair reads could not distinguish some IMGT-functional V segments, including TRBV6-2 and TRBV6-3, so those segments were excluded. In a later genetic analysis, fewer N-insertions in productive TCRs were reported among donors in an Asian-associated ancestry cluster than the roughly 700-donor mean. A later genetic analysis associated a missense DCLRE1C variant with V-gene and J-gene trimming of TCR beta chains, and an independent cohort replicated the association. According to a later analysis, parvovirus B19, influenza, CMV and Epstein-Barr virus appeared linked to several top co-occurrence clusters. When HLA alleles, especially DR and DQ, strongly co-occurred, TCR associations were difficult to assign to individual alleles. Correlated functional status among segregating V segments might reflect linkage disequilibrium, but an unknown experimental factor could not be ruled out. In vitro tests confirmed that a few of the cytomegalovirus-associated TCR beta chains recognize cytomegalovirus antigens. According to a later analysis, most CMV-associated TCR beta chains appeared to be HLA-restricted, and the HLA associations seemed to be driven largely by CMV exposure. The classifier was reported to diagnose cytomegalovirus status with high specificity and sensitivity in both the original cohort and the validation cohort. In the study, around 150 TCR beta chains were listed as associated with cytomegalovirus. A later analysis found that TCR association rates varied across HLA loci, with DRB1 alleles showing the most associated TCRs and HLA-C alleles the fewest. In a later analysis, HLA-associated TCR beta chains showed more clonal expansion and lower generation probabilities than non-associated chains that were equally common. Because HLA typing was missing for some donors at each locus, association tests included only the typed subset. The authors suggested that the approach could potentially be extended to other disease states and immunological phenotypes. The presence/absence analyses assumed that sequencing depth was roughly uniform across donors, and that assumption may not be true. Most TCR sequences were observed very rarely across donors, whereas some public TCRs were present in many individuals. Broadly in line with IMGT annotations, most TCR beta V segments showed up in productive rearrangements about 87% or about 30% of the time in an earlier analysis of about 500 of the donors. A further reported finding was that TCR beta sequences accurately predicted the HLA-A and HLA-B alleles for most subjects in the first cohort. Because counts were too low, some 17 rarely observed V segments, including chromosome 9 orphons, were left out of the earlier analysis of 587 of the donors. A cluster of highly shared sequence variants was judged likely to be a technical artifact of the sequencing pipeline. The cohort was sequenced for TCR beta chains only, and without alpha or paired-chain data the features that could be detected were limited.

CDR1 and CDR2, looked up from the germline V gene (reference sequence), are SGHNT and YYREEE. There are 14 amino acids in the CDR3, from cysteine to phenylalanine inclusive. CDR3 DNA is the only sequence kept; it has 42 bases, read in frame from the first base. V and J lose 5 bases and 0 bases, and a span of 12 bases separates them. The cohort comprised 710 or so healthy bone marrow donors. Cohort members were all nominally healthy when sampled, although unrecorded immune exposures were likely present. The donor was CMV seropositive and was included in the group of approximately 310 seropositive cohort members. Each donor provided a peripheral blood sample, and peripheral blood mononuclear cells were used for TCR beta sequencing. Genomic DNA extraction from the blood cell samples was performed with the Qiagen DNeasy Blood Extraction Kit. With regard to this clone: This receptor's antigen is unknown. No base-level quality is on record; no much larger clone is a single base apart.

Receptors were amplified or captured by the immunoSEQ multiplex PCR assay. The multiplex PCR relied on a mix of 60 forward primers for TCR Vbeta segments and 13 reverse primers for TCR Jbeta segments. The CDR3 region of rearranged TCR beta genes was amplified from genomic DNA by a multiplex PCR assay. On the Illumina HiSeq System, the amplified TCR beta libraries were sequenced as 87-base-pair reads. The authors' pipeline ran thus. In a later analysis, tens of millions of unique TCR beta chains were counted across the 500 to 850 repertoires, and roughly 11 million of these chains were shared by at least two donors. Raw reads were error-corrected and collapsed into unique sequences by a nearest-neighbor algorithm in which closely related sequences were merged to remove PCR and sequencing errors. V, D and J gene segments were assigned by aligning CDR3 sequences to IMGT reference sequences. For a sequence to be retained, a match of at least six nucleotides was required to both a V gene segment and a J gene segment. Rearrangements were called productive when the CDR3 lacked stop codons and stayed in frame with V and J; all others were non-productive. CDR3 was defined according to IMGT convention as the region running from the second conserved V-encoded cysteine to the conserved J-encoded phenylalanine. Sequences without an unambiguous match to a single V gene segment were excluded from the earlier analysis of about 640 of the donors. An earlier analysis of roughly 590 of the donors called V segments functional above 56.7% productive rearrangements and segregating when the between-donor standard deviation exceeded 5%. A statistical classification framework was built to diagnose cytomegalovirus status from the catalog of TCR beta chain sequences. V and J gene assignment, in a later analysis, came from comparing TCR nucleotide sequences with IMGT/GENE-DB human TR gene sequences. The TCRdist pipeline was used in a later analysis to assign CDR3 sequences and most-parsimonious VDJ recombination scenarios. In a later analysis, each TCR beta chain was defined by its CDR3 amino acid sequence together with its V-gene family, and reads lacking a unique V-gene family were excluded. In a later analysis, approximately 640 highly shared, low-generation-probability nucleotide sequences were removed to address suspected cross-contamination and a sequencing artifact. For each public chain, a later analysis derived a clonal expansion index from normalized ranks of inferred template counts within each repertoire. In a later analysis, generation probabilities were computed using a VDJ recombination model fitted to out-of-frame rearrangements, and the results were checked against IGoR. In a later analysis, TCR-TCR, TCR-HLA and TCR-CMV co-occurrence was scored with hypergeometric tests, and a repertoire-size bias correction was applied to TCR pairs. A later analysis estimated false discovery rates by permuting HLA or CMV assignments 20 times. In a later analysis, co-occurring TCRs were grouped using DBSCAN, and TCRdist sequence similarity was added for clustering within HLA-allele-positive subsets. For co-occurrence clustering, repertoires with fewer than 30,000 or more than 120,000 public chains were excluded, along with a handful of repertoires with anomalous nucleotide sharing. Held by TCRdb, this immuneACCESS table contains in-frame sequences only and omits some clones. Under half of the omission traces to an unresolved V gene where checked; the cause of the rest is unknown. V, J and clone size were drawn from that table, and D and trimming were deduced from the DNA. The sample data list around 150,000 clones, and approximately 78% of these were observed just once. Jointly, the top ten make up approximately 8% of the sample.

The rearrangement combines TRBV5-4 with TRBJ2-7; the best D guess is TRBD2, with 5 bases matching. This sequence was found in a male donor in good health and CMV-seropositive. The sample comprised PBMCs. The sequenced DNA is TGTGCCAGCAGTCACGGGATTACCTCCTACGAGCAGTACTTC. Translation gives CASSHGITSYEQYF.